This TCR beta chain was found in a study of read filtering for tumor transcriptome and immune sequencing. Study information: Whole-transcriptome libraries were prepared after DNase treatment.

Study results and caveats: Without single-read clonotypes, shared clonotype proportions correlated more between IR-seq and RNA-seq.

From about 400 ng of RNA, a library with molecular barcoded alpha/delta and beta/gamma adaptors was made. MiXCR was run by TCRdb on the reads, yielding one entry per CDR3 protein. The sample carries about 24,000 distinct CDR3 sequences, 20% to 25% recorded once. The germline V and J ends were trimmed by 6 bases and 3 bases, with 14 bases remaining between them. Germline assignment: CDR1 LNHDA and CDR2 SQIVND (reference sequence). The CDR3 is made up of 14 amino acids. This clonotype was counted ten times or more. What it binds is unknown. This clonotype was sampled from a donor at least 40 years old with multiple myeloma. Sequencing used a population of CD138-negative cells sorted from bone marrow. The genes are TRBV19 and TRBJ1-1, with D unclear. CDR3 sequence (DNA): TGTGCCAGTAGGGAGGGAAGGACGGACACTGAAGCTTTCTTT. Translated: CASREGRTDTEAFF.